Shown below are 31 T cell receptor beta chains from a single sample sequenced in a study of blood T cell repertoires in COVID-19. TCRdb's table, derived via immunoSEQ multiplex PCR, lists solely in-frame clones and lacks some. The sample has 45,000 to 55,000 clones; roughly nine tenths are singletons. What was sequenced was peripheral blood. All receptors come from a woman over 75 with acute or convalescent COVID-19.

This sequence joins TRBV18 and TRBJ2-3; the match to TRBD2 covers 8 bases. Germline values: CDR1 KGHSH, CDR2 LQKENI. V lost 6 bases to trimming and J lost 0 bases; unmatched junction nucleotides: 5. This CDR3 is 15 amino acids long. CDR3 amino acids: CASSQRERSTDTQYF. CDR3 nucleotides: TGTGCCAGCTCCCAGCGGGAGAGAAGCACAGATACGCAGTATTTT.

V gene TRBV4-1 combines with J gene TRBJ1-1, with 7 bases identical to TRBD1. This CDR3 spans 20 amino acids. The germline V gene has CDR1 MGHRA and CDR2 YSYEKL. With 4 bases clipped from V and 1 base from J, the junction kept 21 bases outside the gene matches. The CDR3: CASSRSFLPGRGPSNTEAFF. The CDR3 nucleotides are TGCGCCAGCAGCCGATCCTTTTTACCCGGAAGGGGGCCCTCGAACACTGAAGCTTTCTTT.

This chain uses TRBV28 with TRBJ2-2; D is possibly TRBD2 (6 bases). The ends were cut back, 6 bases at V and 4 bases at J, with 15 bases in the middle. Germline CDR1 MDHEN, CDR2 SYDVKM. The CDR3 length is 15 residues. CDR3 sequence: CASSSPGGSTGELFF. The CDR3 bases are TGTGCCAGCAGCTCCCCCGGAGGGTCCACCGGGGAGCTGTTTTTT.

V and J are TRBV6-1 and TRBJ2-1, with 10 nucleotides matching TRBD1. Germline assignment: CDR1 MNHNS and CDR2 SASEGT. V trimming: 3 bases; J trimming: 8 bases; junction bases outside the gene matches: 4. This CDR3 is 14 amino acids long. The CDR3 DNA follows: TGTGCCAGCAGTGACGGACAGGGGGGCGATGAGCAGTTCTTC. The encoded protein is CASSDGQGGDEQFF.

A note on this clone: An end of the junction differs from the germline gene, which may be a read error. The genes are TRBV5-1 and TRBJ1-2, with a weak D call TRBD1 (6 bases). This CDR3 has 17 amino acids. Germline CDR1 is SGHRS and CDR2 is YFSETQ. CDR3 region: CTSSGMTPGQDYYGYTF. The CDR3 nucleotides are TGCACCAGCTCAGGGATGACCCCGGGACAAGATTACTATGGCTACACCTTC.

The table lists this clone with a few counts. This sequence joins TRBV6-4 and TRBJ1-2, with 8 bases lining up with TRBD1. The germline gives CDR1 MRHNA, CDR2 SNTAGT. The CDR3 has 13 amino acids. Trimming cost V 6 bases and J 7 bases; bases outside gene matches: 7. The CDR3 nucleotides read TGTGCCAGCAGCTACGACAGGGGTGGTGGCTACACCTTC. Protein product: CASSYDRGGGYTF.

This chain links TRBV19 with TRBJ1-6; TRBD1 might be the D (5 bases). Looked up from germline, CDR1 is LNHDA and CDR2 is SQIVND (reference sequence). The CDR3 extends over 19 amino acids. V was clipped by 6 bases and J by 1 base, with 22 bases between them. The CDR3 loop is CASSPPVTALGSYNSPLHF. The CDR3 DNA reads as TGTGCCAGTAGCCCTCCGGTGACAGCATTAGGTTCCTATAATTCACCCCTCCACTTT.

The chain links TRBV19 to TRBJ1-1, with D possibly matching TRBD1 (5 bases). The CDR3 covers 16 residues. CDR1 is LNHDA, CDR2 SQIVND, per germline (reference sequence). V gave up 1 base and J gave up 0 bases, with 12 bases separating them. The CDR3 loop reads CASSIGGGTMNTEAFF. The CDR3 nucleotides read TGTGCCAGTAGTATAGGAGGAGGGACGATGAACACTGAAGCTTTCTTT.

The chain uses TRBV18 and TRBJ2-3, with a weak D call TRBD1 (6 bases). V gave up 2 bases and J gave up 3 bases, with 9 bases separating them. The CDR3 extends over 14 amino acids. Germline lookup yields CDR1 KGHSH and CDR2 LQKENI. The CDR3 coding sequence is TGTGCCAGCTCACCAGACAGGACTACAGATACGCAGTATTTT. This codes for CASSPDRTTDTQYF.

The chain uses TRBV28 and TRBJ1-2, with D possibly matching TRBD1 (5 bases). The germline gives CDR1 MDHEN, CDR2 SYDVKM. The V gene lost 8 bases and the J gene lost 3 bases, with 16 bases spanning the gap. The CDR3 is 14 residues long. The CDR3 loop reads CASAGPTRDYGYTF. The DNA of the CDR3 is TGTGCCAGCGCGGGACCGACACGGGACTATGGCTACACCTTC.

The V and J genes are TRBV19 and TRBJ2-5; D may be TRBD2 (5 bases). V was cut by 1 base and J by 4 bases, with 10 bases left in between. From germline, CDR1 is LNHDA and CDR2 SQIVND (reference sequence). This CDR3 contains 14 residues. The CDR3 spells CASSIAPRGETQYF. CDR3 coding DNA: TGTGCCAGTAGTATAGCCCCCCGGGGAGAGACCCAGTACTTC.

The rearrangement joins TRBV2 to TRBJ2-1, with D uncertain. There are 11 residues in the CDR3. The V gene lost 3 bases and the J gene lost 8 bases, with 5 bases spanning the gap. Germline CDR1 is SNHLY and CDR2 is FYNNEI. The DNA of the CDR3 is TGTGCCAGCAGTGACCCTTATGAGCAGTTCTTC. This encodes CASSDPYEQFF. The full variable domain, with the rest looked up from reference TRBV2 and TRBJ2-1, is EPEVTQTPSHQVTQMGQEVILRCVPISNHLYFYWYRQILGQKVEFLVSFYNNEISEKSEIFDDQFSVERPDGSNFTLKIRSTKLEDSAMYFCASSDPYEQFFGPGTRLTVL.

The chain is built from TRBV7-2 and TRBJ1-2, with 9 positions matching TRBD1. The V segment lost 7 bases and the J segment 7 bases; nucleotides outside the gene matches: 10. Germline loops: CDR1 SGHTA, CDR2 FQGNSA. This CDR3 is 14 amino acids long. The CDR3 loop reads CASTSGDRVSGYTF. The CDR3 nucleotides are TGTGCCAGCACCAGCGGGGACAGGGTCTCTGGCTACACCTTC.

The chain combines TRBV28 with TRBJ2-7, with D maybe TRBD1 (6 bases). Trimming took 3 bases from V and 6 from J, leaving 18 bases between them. Germline CDR1 is MDHEN and CDR2 is SYDVKM. The CDR3 totals 15 residues. CDR3 in amino acids: CASSFAGGWSTEQYV. CDR3 coding DNA: TGTGCCAGCAGTTTCGCTGGGGGCTGGTCCACCGAGCAGTACGTC.

This rearrangement joins TRBV2 to TRBJ2-5, with 12 nucleotides matching TRBD2. The germline CDR1 and CDR2 sequences are SNHLY and FYNNEI. CDR3 length equals 15 residues. After removal of 6 bases from V and 1 base from J, the junction contained 3 bases not matched to a gene. The CDR3: CASRATSGGQETQYF. CDR3 nucleotide sequence: TGTGCCAGCAGGGCGACTAGCGGGGGCCAAGAGACCCAGTACTTC.

The rearrangement links TRBV3-1 (or the pseudogene TRBV3-2) to TRBJ1-6; the match to TRBD1 covers 9 bases. J was trimmed by 7 bases and V by 4 bases; bases with no gene match: 8. Germline V gene data show CDR1 as LGHDT and CDR2 as YNNKEL (reference sequence). The CDR3 runs 16 residues. CDR3: CASSLRQGQGNSPLHF. CDR3 sequence (DNA): TGTGCCAGCAGCCTCAGACAAGGACAGGGGAATTCACCCCTCCACTTT.

The V and J genes are TRBV5-1 and TRBJ2-3; D might be TRBD2 (6 bases). The CDR3 has 18 amino acids. Germline V gene lookup returns CDR1 SGHRS and CDR2 YFSETQ. V dropped 3 bases and J dropped 0 bases, with 20 bases sitting between them. The CDR3 reads CASSSPPFSGISTDTQYF. The DNA for the CDR3 is TGCGCCAGCAGCTCCCCCCCTTTTAGCGGAATAAGCACAGATACGCAGTATTTT.

V gene TRBV7-7 combines with J gene TRBJ1-5, with unresolved D. The ends were cut back, 5 bases at V and 7 bases at J, with 12 bases in the middle. This CDR3 is built from 13 residues. Germline lookup yields CDR1 SSHAT and CDR2 FNYEAQ (reference sequence). The CDR3 loop is CASSPGLDQPQHF. In nucleotides, the CDR3 is TGTGCCAGCAGCCCAGGACTAGACCAGCCCCAGCATTTT.

The chain employs TRBV16 and TRBJ1-2; TRBD1 aligns across 8 bases. V lost 3 bases, J lost 8 bases, and 17 bases stayed unmatched. The CDR3 consists of 17 residues. The V gene's germline CDR1 is KGHSY and CDR2 FQNENV. CDR3 region: CASSQSKATGGSGGYTF. The CDR3 DNA follows: TGTGCCAGCAGCCAGTCCAAAGCTACAGGGGGATCCGGCGGCTACACCTTC.

Written as DNA, the CDR3 is TGTGCCAGCAGCGCGGGCGGGGGGAGCGGGGAGCTGTTTTTT. This gives the protein CASSAGGGSGELFF. The chain is built from TRBV5-4 and TRBJ2-2; 8 bases match TRBD2. Germline V CDR1 and CDR2: SGHNT, YYREEE (reference sequence). V shed 4 bases, J shed 7 bases, and the junction held 6 bases outside the gene matches. The CDR3 has 14 amino acids.

The chain couples TRBV7-9 to TRBJ1-5; D remains unclear. The CDR3 totals 13 residues. CDR1 and CDR2 (germline): SEHNR, FQNEAQ (reference sequence). Trimming took off 5 bases at V and 4 bases at J, with 9 bases between the two ends. This CDR3 is CASSPQENQPQHF. The CDR3 nucleotides read TGTGCCAGCAGCCCGCAGGAAAATCAGCCCCAGCATTTT.

This chain connects TRBV10-3 to TRBJ2-5, with 10 bases identical to TRBD2. The CDR3 is made up of 15 amino acids. Germline CDR1 ENHRY, CDR2 SYGVKD. After removal of 8 bases from V and 6 bases from J, the junction contained 12 bases not matched to a gene. CDR3 coding DNA: TGTGCCATCGGGGATAGCGGGGGGCCGGGGAAGACCCAGTACTTC. It specifies CAIGDSGGPGKTQYF.

The gene calls are TRBV5-5 and TRBJ2-2; TRBD1 matches 9 bases. V trimming: 3 bases; J trimming: 4 bases; junction bases outside the gene matches: 4. The CDR3 length is 15 residues. From germline, CDR1 is SGHKS and CDR2 YYEKEE (reference sequence). The DNA for the CDR3 is TGTGCCAGCAGCTCTGGGACAGGGAGCACCGGGGAGCTGTTTTTT. The encoded protein is CASSSGTGSTGELFF. Complete variable domain (other parts from reference TRBV5-5 and TRBJ2-2): DAGVTQSPTHLIKTRGQQVTLRCSPISGHKSVSWYQQVLGQGPQFIFQYYEKEERGRGNFPDRFSARQFPNYSSELNVNALLLGDSALYLCASSSGTGSTGELFFGEGSRLTVL.

The rearrangement joins TRBV11-3 to TRBJ2-5; 10 bases line up with TRBD2. In germline, CDR1 is SGHNT, CDR2 YENEEA. This CDR3 spans 15 amino acids. V shed 4 bases and J 5 bases; nucleotides not matched to a gene: 7. CDR3 amino acids: CASSSNSGGTETQYF. In DNA, the CDR3 is TGTGCCAGCAGCTCCAATAGCGGGGGGACGGAGACCCAGTACTTC. The whole variable domain, remainder taken from reference TRBV11-3 and TRBJ2-5, is EAGVVQSPRYKIIEKKQPVAFWCNPISGHNTLYWYLQNLGQGPELLIRYENEEAVDDSQLPKDRFSAERLKGVDSTLKIQPAELGDSAVYLCASSSNSGGTETQYFGPGTRLLVL.

The chain uses TRBV25-1 and TRBJ1-2; D ambiguous. This CDR3 has 15 residues. Germline lookup yields CDR1 MGHDK and CDR2 SYGVNS. V was trimmed by 2 bases and J by 5 bases, leaving 15 bases between them. The CDR3 DNA sequence: TGTGCCAGCAGTGAAAAAAAACACGGGAGGTATGGCTACACCTTC. Its translation is CASSEKKHGRYGYTF.

This chain uses TRBV3-1 (or the pseudogene TRBV3-2) with TRBJ1-6, with unresolved D. Trimming shortened V by 1 base and J by 2 bases, and 9 bases separated the two germline ends. CDR1 is LGHDT, CDR2 YNNKEL, per germline (reference sequence). The CDR3 contains 16 residues. CDR3 nucleotides: TGTGCCAGCAGCCAAGGACGGCGGGCCTATAATTCACCCCTCCACTTT. Protein: CASSQGRRAYNSPLHF.

The rearrangement joins TRBV3-1 (or the pseudogene TRBV3-2) to TRBJ1-1; D possibly corresponds to TRBD1 (5 bases). V lost 9 bases to trimming and J lost 1 base, with 9 bases between them. Germline lookup yields CDR1 LGHDT and CDR2 YNNKEL (reference sequence). CDR3 size: 12 residues. CDR3 coding DNA: TGTGCCAGTCGCGACAGGAACACTGAAGCTTTCTTT. Translated: CASRDRNTEAFF.

As concerns this clone: At one end the junction does not follow the germline gene, possibly because of a read error. This chain uses TRBV6-2 or TRBV6-3 with TRBJ2-1, with 10 bases identical to TRBD2. In germline, CDR1 is MNHEY, CDR2 SVGEGT. CDR3 length: 17 residues. CDR3 coding DNA: TGTGCCAGCAGTCCCCAGCGGGGGGGCCTCTCCCACAATGAGCAGTTCTTC. It is translated as CASSPQRGGLSHNEQFF.

The chain has TRBV2 and TRBJ1-2, with D uncertain. Germline V CDR1 and CDR2: SNHLY, FYNNEI. The CDR3 spans 13 residues. Trimming removed 7 bases at V and 4 bases at J, with 13 bases between. CDR3 DNA: TGTGCCAGCACCGAGATGCATTTCTATGGCTACACCTTC. Its translation is CASTEMHFYGYTF.

The chain combines TRBV6-5 with TRBJ2-2; D not resolved. The V end lost 7 bases, the J end lost 6 bases, and 15 bases lay between the germline ends. Germline assignment: CDR1 MNHEY and CDR2 SVGAGI. CDR3 length: 14 residues. CDR3 loop: CASTTEVSAGELFF. As DNA, the CDR3 is TGTGCCAGCACTACCGAGGTTTCTGCCGGGGAGCTGTTTTTT.

The V and J genes are TRBV30 and TRBJ1-1; tentatively, D is TRBD1 (5 bases). Trimming shortened V by 0 bases and J by 8 bases, and 7 bases separated the two germline ends. This CDR3 region has 11 residues. Germline assignment: CDR1 GTSNPN and CDR2 SVGIG (reference sequence). The CDR3 DNA follows: TGTGCCTGGAGTGTACGGGGGGAAGCTTTCTTT. This translates into CAWSVRGEAFF.